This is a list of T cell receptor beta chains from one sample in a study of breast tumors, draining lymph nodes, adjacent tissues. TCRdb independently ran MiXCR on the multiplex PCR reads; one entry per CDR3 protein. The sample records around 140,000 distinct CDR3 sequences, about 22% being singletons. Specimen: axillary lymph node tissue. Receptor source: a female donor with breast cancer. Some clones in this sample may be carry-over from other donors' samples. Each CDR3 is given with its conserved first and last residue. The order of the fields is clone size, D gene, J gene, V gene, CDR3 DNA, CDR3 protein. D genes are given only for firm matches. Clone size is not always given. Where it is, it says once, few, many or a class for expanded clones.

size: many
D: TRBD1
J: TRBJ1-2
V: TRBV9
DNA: TGTGCCAGCAGCCCTCGGACAGGGGGGAACTATGGCTACACCTTC
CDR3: CASSPRTGGNYGYTF

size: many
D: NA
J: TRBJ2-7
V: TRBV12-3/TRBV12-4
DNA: TGTGCCAGCAGTTTAAGGGCCTCGGCGGCCGTGAATGGCGAGCAGTACTTC
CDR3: CASSLRASAAVNGEQYF

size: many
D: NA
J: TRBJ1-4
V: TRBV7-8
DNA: TGTGCCAGCAGCCGGAATCCCGGGAGTTCGGGGGAAAAACTGTTTTTT
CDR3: CASSRNPGSSGEKLFF

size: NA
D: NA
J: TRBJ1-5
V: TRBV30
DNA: TGTGCCTGGAGTTCCGGGACATTGTGGGGCAATCAGCCCCAGCATTTT
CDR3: CAWSSGTLWGNQPQHF

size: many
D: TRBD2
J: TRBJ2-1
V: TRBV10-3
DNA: TGTGCCATCAGGCTTCTGGCGGGAGTTAACAATGAGCAGTTCTTC
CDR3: CAIRLLAGVNNEQFF

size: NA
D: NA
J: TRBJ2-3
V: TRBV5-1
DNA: TGCGCCAGCAGCGCCAGGGGTGGTTACACAGATACGCAGTATTTT
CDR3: CASSARGGYTDTQYF

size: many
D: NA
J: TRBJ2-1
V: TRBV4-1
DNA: TGCGCCAGCAGCCAACGACAAGGTCACAATGAGCAGTTCTTC
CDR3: CASSQRQGHNEQFF

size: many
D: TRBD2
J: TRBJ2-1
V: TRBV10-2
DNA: TGCGCCAGTTCGGGGGGTCGTGCCACCTACAATGAGCAGTTCTTC
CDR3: CASSGGRATYNEQFF

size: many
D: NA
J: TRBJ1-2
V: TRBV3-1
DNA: TGTGCCAGCAGCCAAGGTGGCGTTCCCTATGGCTACACCTTC
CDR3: CASSQGGVPYGYTF

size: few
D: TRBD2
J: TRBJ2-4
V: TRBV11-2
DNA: TGTGCGACTAGCGCCTCCCCGGGTGGCATTCAGTACTTC
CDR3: CATSASPGGIQYF

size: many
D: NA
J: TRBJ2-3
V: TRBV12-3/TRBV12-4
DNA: TGTGCCAGCAGTTTAGACCTGGATACGCAGTATTTT
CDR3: CASSLDLDTQYF

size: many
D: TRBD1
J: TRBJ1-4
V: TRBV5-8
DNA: TGTGCCAGCAGCTCGGGACAGGGGCCAACCTTTGGCGAAAAACTGTTTTTT
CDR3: CASSSGQGPTFGEKLFF

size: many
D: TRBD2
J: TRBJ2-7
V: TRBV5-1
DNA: TGCGCCAGCAGCTTGGGACTAGCGGGAGAGGGTTGGTACGAGCAGTACTTC
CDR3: CASSLGLAGEGWYEQYF

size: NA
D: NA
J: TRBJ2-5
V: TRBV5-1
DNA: TGCGCCAGCAGCTCCCTGGCTGGGTATGTAAACCAAGAGACCCAGTACTTC
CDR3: CASSSLAGYVNQETQYF

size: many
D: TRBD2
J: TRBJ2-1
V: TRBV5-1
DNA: TGCGCCAGCAGCTTGTACGGGAGGGGGGCTGTGAATGAGCAGTTCTTC
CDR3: CASSLYGRGAVNEQFF

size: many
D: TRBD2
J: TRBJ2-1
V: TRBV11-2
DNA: TGTGCCAGCAGCTTAGGTAGCGGGAGTACGAATGAGCAGTTCTTC
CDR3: CASSLGSGSTNEQFF

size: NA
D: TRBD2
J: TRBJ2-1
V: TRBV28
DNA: TGTGCCAGCAGCCCCACTAGCGGGAGGATCGATGAGCAGTTCTTC
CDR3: CASSPTSGRIDEQFF

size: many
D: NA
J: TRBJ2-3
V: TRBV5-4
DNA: TGTGCCAGCAGCCCGCCGACTAGGCGTGGCACAGATACGCAGTATTTT
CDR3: CASSPPTRRGTDTQYF

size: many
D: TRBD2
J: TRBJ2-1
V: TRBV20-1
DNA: TGCAGTGCTAGTCGCCTAGCGGGCCACAATGAGCAGTTCTTC
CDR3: CSASRLAGHNEQFF

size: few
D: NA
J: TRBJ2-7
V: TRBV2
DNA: TGTGCCAGCAGTGAACAGGGTCTCAACGAGCAGTACTTC
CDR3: CASSEQGLNEQYF

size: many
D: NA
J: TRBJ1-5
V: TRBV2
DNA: TGTGCCAGCAGAGACAGGTTTAGCAATCAGCCCCAGCATTTT
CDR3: CASRDRFSNQPQHF

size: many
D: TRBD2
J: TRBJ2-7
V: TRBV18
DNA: TGTGCCAGCTCACCACAAGCGGGAGGCACCTACGAGCAGTACTTC
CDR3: CASSPQAGGTYEQYF

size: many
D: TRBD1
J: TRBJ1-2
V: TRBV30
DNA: TGTGCCTGGAGTGGGACAGGGTTAGAGGGCTACACCTTC
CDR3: CAWSGTGLEGYTF

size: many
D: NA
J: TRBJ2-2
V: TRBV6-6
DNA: TGTGCCAGCAGTTACTCGAATGAAGCGGAGCTGTTTTTT
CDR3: CASSYSNEAELFF

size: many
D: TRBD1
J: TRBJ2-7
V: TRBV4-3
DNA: TGCGCCAGCAGCCAAGACACACGGGACAGGGGTTACGAGCAGTACTTC
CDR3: CASSQDTRDRGYEQYF

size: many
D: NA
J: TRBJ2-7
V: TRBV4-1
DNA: TGCGCCAGCAGCCAAGTTACCGTTGGCGAGCAGTACTTC
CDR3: CASSQVTVGEQYF

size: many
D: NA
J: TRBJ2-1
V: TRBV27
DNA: TGTGCCAGCAGTGACACCAACGGGAATGAGCAGTTCTTC
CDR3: CASSDTNGNEQFF

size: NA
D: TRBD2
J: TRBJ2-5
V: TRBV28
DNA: TGTGCCAGCAGTTTGTACGGGAGGGCCGAGACCCAGTACTTC
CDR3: CASSLYGRAETQYF

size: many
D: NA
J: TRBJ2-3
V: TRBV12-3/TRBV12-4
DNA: TGTGCCAGCAGTTTAGGGGTCAGCGGCACAGATACGCAGTATTTT
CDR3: CASSLGVSGTDTQYF

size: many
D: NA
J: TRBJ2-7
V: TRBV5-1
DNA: TGCGCCAGCAGTATGGGGAGGAGCTCCTACGAGCAGTACTTC
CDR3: CASSMGRSSYEQYF

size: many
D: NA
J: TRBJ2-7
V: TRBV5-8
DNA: TGTGCCAGCAGCTTGCCGTGGGGTAACGAGCAGTACTTC
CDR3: CASSLPWGNEQYF

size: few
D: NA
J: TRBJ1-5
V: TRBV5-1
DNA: TGCGCCAGCAGCTTGGACGGGACAACCTTTCAGCCCCAGCATTTT
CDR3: CASSLDGTTFQPQHF

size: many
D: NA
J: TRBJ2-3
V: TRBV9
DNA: TGTGCCAGCAGCTCAAATCCCACAGATACGCAGTATTTT
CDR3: CASSSNPTDTQYF

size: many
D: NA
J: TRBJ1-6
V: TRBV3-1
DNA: TGTGCCAGCAGCCTCTCACTGAATTCACCCCTCCACTTT
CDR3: CASSLSLNSPLHF

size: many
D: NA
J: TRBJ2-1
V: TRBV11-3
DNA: TGTGCCAGCAGCTTAGATGGGGGGGCATCCTACAATGAGCAGTTCTTC
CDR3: CASSLDGGASYNEQFF

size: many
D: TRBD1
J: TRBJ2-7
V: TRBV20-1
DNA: TGCAGTGCAGCTCAAAGACAGGGGGCTTCGTACGAGCAGTACTTC
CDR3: CSAAQRQGASYEQYF

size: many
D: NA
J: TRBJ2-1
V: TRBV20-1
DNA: TGCAGTGCCGCGCGGACTTACAATGAGCAGTTCTTC
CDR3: CSAARTYNEQFF

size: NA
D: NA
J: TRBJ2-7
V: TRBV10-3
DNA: TGTGCCACCGGACAGACATACGAGCAGTACTTC
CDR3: CATGQTYEQYF

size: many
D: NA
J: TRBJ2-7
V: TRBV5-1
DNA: TGCGCCAGCAGCTTGGCCAGGGACTACGAGCAGTACTTC
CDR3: CASSLARDYEQYF

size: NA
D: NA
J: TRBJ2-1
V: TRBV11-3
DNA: TGTGCCAGCAGCTTTTGGCGGGCCTCCTACAATGAGCAGTTCTTC
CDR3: CASSFWRASYNEQFF

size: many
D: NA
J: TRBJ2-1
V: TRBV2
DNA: TGTGCCAGCAGTCAAGGAGGACCGGGACTCATTTACAATGAGCAGTTCTTC
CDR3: CASSQGGPGLIYNEQFF

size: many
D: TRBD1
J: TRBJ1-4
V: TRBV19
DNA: TGTGCCAGCCAGACAGGGGGAAGTACTAATGAAAAACTGTTTTTT
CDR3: CASQTGGSTNEKLFF

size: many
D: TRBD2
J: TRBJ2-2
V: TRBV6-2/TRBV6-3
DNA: TGTGCCAGCAGACTGAGCACTAGCGGGTTAAACACCGGGGAGCTGTTTTTT
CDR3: CASRLSTSGLNTGELFF

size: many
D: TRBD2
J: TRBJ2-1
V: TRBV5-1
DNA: TGCGCCAGCATTGAGCTCTGGCGGGAGGGCCCCTACAATGAGCAGTTCTTC
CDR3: CASIELWREGPYNEQFF

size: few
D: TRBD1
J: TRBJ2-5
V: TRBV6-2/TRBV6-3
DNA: TGTGCCAGCAGGTACTTGACAGGGGGCTCGGACCAAGAGACCCAGTACTTC
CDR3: CASRYLTGGSDQETQYF

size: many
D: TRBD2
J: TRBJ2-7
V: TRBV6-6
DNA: TGTGCCAGCAGTTTTCTAGCGGGAGAGCCCCTCTACGAGCAGTACTTC
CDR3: CASSFLAGEPLYEQYF

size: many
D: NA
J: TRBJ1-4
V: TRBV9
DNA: TGTGCCAGCAGCGTAGGAGGCCTTAATGAAAAACTGTTTTTT
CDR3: CASSVGGLNEKLFF

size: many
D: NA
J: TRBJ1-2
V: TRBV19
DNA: TGTGCCAGCGCCCGGGACACTGAGTATGGCTACACCTTC
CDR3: CASARDTEYGYTF

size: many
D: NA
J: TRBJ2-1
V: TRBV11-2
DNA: TGTGCCAGCAGCTTAGTAGGACAGAATGAGCAGTTCTTC
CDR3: CASSLVGQNEQFF

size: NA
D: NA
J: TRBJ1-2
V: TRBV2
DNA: TGTGCCAGCAGTGAGGGGGCGGGTGGCTACACCTTC
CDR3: CASSEGAGGYTF

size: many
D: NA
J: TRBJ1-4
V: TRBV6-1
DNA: TGTGCCAGCAGTTCCGGGTTCCATGAAAAACTGTTTTTT
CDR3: CASSSGFHEKLFF

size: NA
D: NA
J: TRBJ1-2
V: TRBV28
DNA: TGTGCCAGCAGTACTATTTTAAGCGGCTATGGCTACACCTTC
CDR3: CASSTILSGYGYTF

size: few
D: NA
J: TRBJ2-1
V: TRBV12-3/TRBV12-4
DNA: TGTGCCAGCAGCCCGGACTGGGTAAACAATGGGCAGTTCTTC
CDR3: CASSPDWVNNGQFF

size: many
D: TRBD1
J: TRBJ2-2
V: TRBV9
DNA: TGTGCCAGCAGCGCCCCAGCCGGGACAGTGAACACCGGGGAGCTGTTTTTT
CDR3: CASSAPAGTVNTGELFF

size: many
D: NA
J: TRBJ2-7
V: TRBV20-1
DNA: TGCAGTGCTAGAGATCCCGACAGGAGGAGCTCCTACGAGCAGTACTTC
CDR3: CSARDPDRRSSYEQYF

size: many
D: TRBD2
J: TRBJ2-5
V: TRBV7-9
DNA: TGTGCCAGCAGCTCCGATTTAGCGGGAGGTGTTGAGACCCAGTACTTC
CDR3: CASSSDLAGGVETQYF

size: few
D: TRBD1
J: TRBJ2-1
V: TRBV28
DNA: TGTGCCAGCAGTTCACAGGGGACCAATGAGCAGTTCTTC
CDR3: CASSSQGTNEQFF

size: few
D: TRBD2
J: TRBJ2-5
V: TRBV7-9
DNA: TGTGCCAGCAGCCCAACTGGACTAGCGGACACCCAAGAGACCCAGTACTTC
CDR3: CASSPTGLADTQETQYF

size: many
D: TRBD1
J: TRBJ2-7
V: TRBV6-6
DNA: TGTGCCAGCAACCCGACAGGGCGAGAGCAGTACTTC
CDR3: CASNPTGREQYF

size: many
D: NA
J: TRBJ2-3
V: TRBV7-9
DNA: TGTGCCAGCAGCTTCGAGGGACTTGACACAGATACGCAGTATTTT
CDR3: CASSFEGLDTDTQYF